The entry that follows covers one TCR beta chain sequence. These data come from a study of blood T cell repertoires in COVID-19. Overall study: In each case, the material was cDNA or gDNA derived from T cells, B-cell-depleted T cells, or PBMCs.

V shed 1 base and J shed 0 bases, with 9 bases lying between them. Per germline, CDR1 MNHEY and CDR2 SVGAGI. The length of the CDR3 is 15 residues. Per the original methods: Using reference gene primer amplification, nucleated cell counts were estimated. Some clones are missing from TCRdb's copy, which holds only in-frame ones; the method was immunoSEQ multiplex PCR. V, J and clone size reflect that table, while D and trimming were determined from the DNA. The table lists some 460,000 clones, approximately 86% of them singletons. Recruitment covered about two dozen US areas and drew participants whose ages spanned roughly 18 to 100 years.

Sequencing was performed on PBMCs or T cells enriched from blood (not recorded which). The sequence was collected from a woman between 18 and 29 years old who had recovered from COVID-19. The chain has TRBV6-5 and TRBJ1-2; D possibly corresponds to TRBD1 (5 bases). The CDR3 nucleotides are TGTGCCAGCAGTTACTACTCGACAGCTAACTATGGCTACACCTTC. It specifies CASSYYSTANYGYTF.